This T cell receptor beta chain was sequenced in a study of shared clonotypes between healthy human individuals. Study context: CD4 naive and CD4 memory each took three plates per donor, while CD8 naive took two and CD8 memory one.

At deep level, the assay was performed. Clones were sequenced by immunoSEQ multiplex PCR, and TCRdb holds only the in-frame ones, with some missing. The profile covers roughly 1 million clones, with 70% to 80% appearing a single time and 0.4% to 0.55% taken by the ten largest. Donors were healthy HIV-negative adults without recently reported acute infections or vaccinations. V was clipped by 0 bases and J by 7 bases, with 11 bases between them. The germline V gene encodes CDR1 SGHRS and CDR2 YFSETQ. This CDR3 has 13 amino acids. Material: memory CD4+ T cells from PBMCs. Indicated subset: CD45RA-negative fraction. This sequence was found in a man aged 18 to 35 in good health. Some clones in this sample may be carry-over from other donors' samples. This chain uses TRBV5-1 with TRBJ2-7; D is unclear. The CDR3 loop reads CASSLGGWQEQYF. The DNA of the CDR3 is TGCGCCAGCAGCTTGGGAGGCTGGCAGGAGCAGTACTTC.